This record covers a single T cell receptor (beta chain). CDR3 length equals 18 residues. The ends lost 1 base at V and 5 bases at J; junction bases unmatched: 6. Germline V gene sequence: CDR1 LGHDT, CDR2 YNNKEL (reference sequence). It was during active infection that Seattle patients were enrolled and then longitudinally followed. Original data processing: Amplifying reference gene primers gave estimates of nucleated cell counts. Sequencing was performed with immunoSEQ multiplex PCR; in TCRdb, only in-frame clones are kept and a portion is missing. From that table come the V and J calls and clone size; the DNA was used to work out D and trimming. This sample yields about 230,000 clones, of which 85% to 90% are seen a single time; around a tenth belongs to the top ten. This sample was included in a study of blood T cell repertoires in COVID-19. Study information: Sites across the United States, Italy and Spain contributed samples from acute and convalescent COVID-19. T cells, B-cell-depleted T cells, or PBMCs supplied cDNA or gDNA.

Sequences were obtained from peripheral blood. This TCR was recovered from a man aged 45-65 years with COVID-19, enrolled during active disease. The chain couples TRBV3-1 (or the pseudogene TRBV3-2) to TRBJ2-2, with TRBD2 identical over 14 bases. The CDR3 region has the DNA TGTGCCAGCAGCCAAGCCCCTGGACTAGCGGGAGGAACCGGGGAGCTGTTTTTT. It yields the protein CASSQAPGLAGGTGELFF.